Listed below are T cell receptor beta chains from one sample, sequenced in a study of T-cell memory formation after mild COVID-19. TCRdb re-called the 5' RACE reads through MiXCR, storing one row per CDR3 protein. Of about 470,000 distinct CDR3 sequences in the sample, 20% to 25% were seen once. Sequences were obtained from PBMCs or a T cell subset sorted from them (not recorded which). These TCRs come from an adult woman who had mild COVID-19 (a few samples of this study predate the infection). Cell type and time point are not known. The CDR3 runs from the conserved cysteine through the conserved F or W.

V: TRBV19
J: TRBJ1-2
CDR3: CASSIKESYGYTF

V: TRBV12-3/TRBV12-4
J: TRBJ2-5
CDR3: CASSSPWTSGVLQETQYF

V: TRBV12-3/TRBV12-4
J: TRBJ2-7
CDR3: CASSWVGGIPYEQYF

V: TRBV30
J: TRBJ2-1
CDR3: CALPSRGALNEQFF

V: TRBV6-2/TRBV6-3
J: TRBJ2-7
CDR3: CASSYSMGLALQVSEQYF

V: TRBV7-9
J: TRBJ2-3
CDR3: CASSLGITSEAQYF

V: TRBV6-2/TRBV6-3
J: TRBJ2-1
CDR3: CAAARRDNEQFF

V: TRBV10-3
J: TRBJ1-4
CDR3: CAISESGKGEKLFF

V: TRBV7-9
J: TRBJ2-7
CDR3: CASSSLSFEQYF

V: TRBV18
J: TRBJ1-1
CDR3: CASSPGTQNGNTEAFF

V: TRBV7-2
J: TRBJ2-1
CDR3: CASSLAPGQGQFF

V: TRBV2
J: TRBJ2-1
CDR3: CASSDRGAMEQFF

V: TRBV12-3/TRBV12-4
J: TRBJ2-1
CDR3: CASSPGLADEENEQFF

V: TRBV27
J: TRBJ2-7
CDR3: CASSARGQGGHEQYF

V: TRBV6-2/TRBV6-3
J: TRBJ1-1
CDR3: CASRGQGRNTEAFF

V: TRBV25-1
J: TRBJ1-2
CDR3: CASRETGWGYGYTF

V: TRBV24-1
J: TRBJ2-3
CDR3: CATSEPDFGTDTQYF